Below, 20 T cell receptor beta chains from the same sample are listed, as sequenced in a study of T cell repertoires in cytomegalovirus infection. Antigen specificity for these receptors is unknown. TCRdb processed the reads anew with MiXCR; each CDR3 protein has one entry. The table has approximately 990,000 distinct CDR3 sequences, less than 40% seen once. The sample in question was cultured CD8+ T cells from PBMCs, obtained from culture after CMV antigen stimulation. The receptors originated from a human donor in good health (CMV status not recorded). Some clones in this sample may be carry-over from other donors' samples.

The chain links TRBV18 to TRBJ1-1, with 11 bases aligning to TRBD1. This CDR3 is 15 amino acids long. Losses at the gene ends were 8 bases for V and 0 bases for J; bases not matched to a gene: 5. Germline-derived CDR1 and CDR2 are KGHSH and LQKENI. The CDR3 here is CASTADRGLNTEAFF. The CDR3 DNA follows: TGTGCCAGCACCGCGGACAGGGGGCTGAACACTGAAGCTTTCTTT. Drawing the rest from reference TRBV18 and TRBJ1-1, the complete variable domain is NAGVMQNPRHLVRRRGQEARLRCSPMKGHSHVYWYRQLPEEGLKFMVYLQKENIIDESGMPKERFSAEFPKEGPSILRIQQVVRGDSAAYFCASTADRGLNTEAFFGQGTRLTVV.

This clonotype has a handful of counts. The chain carries TRBV7-9 and TRBJ2-1, with D possibly being TRBD1 or TRBD2 (5 bases each). CDR3 length equals 14 residues. CDR1 is SEHNR and CDR2 is FQNEAQ in the germline V gene (reference sequence). Trimming cost V 10 bases and J 3 bases, with 16 bases left between them. The CDR3 nucleotides are TGTGCCAAAGGGGACGGGCAGGACTACAATGAGCAGTTCTTC. Translated: CAKGDGQDYNEQFF.

This clonotype appeared a few times. The chain uses TRBV27 and TRBJ2-1, with 8 bases fitting TRBD1. This CDR3 has 17 residues. The trim removed 5 bases at V and 4 bases at J, leaving 13 bases unmatched. Germline V gives CDR1 MNHEY, CDR2 SMNVEV (reference sequence). The CDR3 DNA reads as TGTGCCAGCAGTCGTAAAGGGAGGCAGGGGGCTTACAATGAGCAGTTCTTC. This gives the protein CASSRKGRQGAYNEQFF.

V gene TRBV28 combines with J gene TRBJ2-2; D not resolved. Germline V gene data show CDR1 as MDHEN and CDR2 as SYDVKM. Deletions cut 5 bases from V and 6 bases from J, with 16 bases between. The CDR3 covers 15 residues. CDR3 nucleotide sequence: TGTGCCAGCAGTCCCCACCTTATTGGCGCCGGGGAGCTGTTTTTT. Protein sequence: CASSPHLIGAGELFF.

This clonotype has at least ten counts. The chain links TRBV7-2 to TRBJ1-1; D not certain. The germline V and J ends were trimmed by 5 bases and 4 bases, with 11 bases remaining between them. The germline gives CDR1 SGHTA, CDR2 FQGNSA. There are 13 residues in the CDR3. The CDR3 spells CASSPRRATEAFF. CDR3 sequence (DNA): TGTGCCAGCAGCCCTCGCCGGGCCACTGAAGCTTTCTTT.

This clonotype was detected a few times. The chain recombines TRBV4-1 with TRBJ2-1; 7 bases line up with TRBD1. Looked up from germline, CDR1 is MGHRA and CDR2 is YSYEKL. This CDR3 contains 15 residues. Germline trimming cut 1 base from V and 6 bases from J; bases unmatched to any gene: 6. CDR3 bases: TGCGCCAGCAGCCAAGCCCAGGGGGTGGTCAATGAGCAGTTCTTC. This sequence encodes CASSQAQGVVNEQFF.

This clonotype was found a few times. V usage is TRBV10-2 and J usage is TRBJ1-2; TRBD1 might be the D (6 bases). Germline CDR1 is WSHSY and CDR2 is SAAADI. V lost 0 bases to trimming and J lost 6 bases, with 14 bases between them. The CDR3 totals 15 residues. This CDR3 reads CASSESAGGGDGYTF. The CDR3 DNA follows: TGCGCCAGCAGTGAGTCGGCGGGGGGCGGCGATGGCTACACCTTC.

The chain carries TRBV11-2 and TRBJ2-5; unclear D gene. Trimming removed 3 bases at V and 2 bases at J, with 13 bases between. The CDR3 is 15 residues long. Germline assignment: CDR1 SGHAT and CDR2 FQNNGV. CDR3 in DNA: TGTGCCAGCAGCTTCCAGCTAGTCAGTCAAGAGACCCAGTACTTC. Translation: CASSFQLVSQETQYF.

The chain combines TRBV11-2 with TRBJ2-7; TRBD1 matches 10 bases. Germline V gene lookup returns CDR1 SGHAT and CDR2 FQNNGV. J gave up 2 bases and V 4 bases, and 5 bases lay outside the gene matches. CDR3 length: 15 residues. For the CDR3, the DNA is TGTGCCAGCAGCTACGGACAGGGGGTAACCTACGAGCAGTACGTC. Translated: CASSYGQGVTYEQYV.

The chain carries TRBV6-5 and TRBJ2-7; TRBD2 matches 10 bases. Trimming cost V 5 bases and J 6 bases; bases outside gene matches: 10. Germline CDR1 reads MNHEY; CDR2 reads SVGAGI. The length of the CDR3 is 15 residues. The CDR3 region is CASSLRAGGDVEQYF. In DNA, the CDR3 is TGTGCCAGCAGTCTTCGAGCGGGGGGGGACGTCGAGCAGTACTTC.

The table lists this clonotype with many counts. This chain connects TRBV7-2 to TRBJ1-2; TRBD1 might be the D (6 bases). V lost 9 bases to trimming and J lost 0 bases, with 14 bases between them. The length of the CDR3 is 14 residues. Germline V gene lookup returns CDR1 SGHTA and CDR2 FQGNSA. The CDR3 protein is CASTRGATNYGYTF. CDR3 bases: TGTGCCAGTACCCGGGGGGCAACTAACTATGGCTACACCTTC.

To note about this clonotype: The junction shows a germline mismatch at one end, possibly a read error. The chain recombines TRBV12-3 or TRBV12-4 with TRBJ1-4; the match to TRBD1 covers 10 bases. This CDR3 is built from 15 residues. The DNA for the CDR3 is TGTGTCAGCAATGCTCCGGGACAGGGGAGGGAAAAACTGTTTTTT. Amino acids: CVSNAPGQGREKLFF.

V and J are TRBV5-1 and TRBJ2-7; TRBD2 matches at 8 bases. Trimming took 0 bases from V and 0 from J; bases not matched to a gene: 5. The CDR3 is 16 amino acids. CDR1 SGHRS and CDR2 YFSETQ come from the germline V gene. CDR3 DNA: TGCGCCAGCAGCTTGGGGGCCGGGGGGGGCTCCTACGAGCAGTACGTC. Translated: CASSLGAGGGSYEQYV.

V gene TRBV27 combines with J gene TRBJ1-6; unclear D gene. Germline CDR1 and CDR2: MNHEY and SMNVEV (reference sequence). The CDR3 sequence is 15 residues long. The V end was cut by 3 bases, the J end by 8 bases, with 14 bases between. The CDR3 spells CASSFLSETYSPLHF. The DNA for the CDR3 is TGTGCCAGCAGTTTTTTATCGGAAACCTATTCACCCCTCCACTTT.

The chain joins TRBV7-2 to TRBJ2-4; no definite D call. V shed 1 base and J shed 3 bases, with 7 bases lying between them. The CDR3 loop spans 14 amino acids. The germline CDR1 and CDR2 sequences are SGHTA and FQGNSA. The CDR3 sequence: CASSLDVVKNIQYF. CDR3 nucleotide sequence: TGTGCCAGCAGCTTAGACGTGGTCAAAAACATTCAGTACTTC.

This clonotype occurred a few times. This sequence joins TRBV4-3 and TRBJ2-3; TRBD2 aligns across 9 bases. Trimming cost V 0 bases and J 2 bases; bases outside gene matches: 12. The CDR3 is made up of 19 amino acids. Germline V gene lookup returns CDR1 LGHNA and CDR2 YSLEER. CDR3: CASSQDYLGAGGPTDTQYF. The DNA for the CDR3 is TGCGCCAGCAGCCAAGATTACCTGGGGGCGGGGGGGCCCACAGATACGCAGTATTTT.

The chain links TRBV25-1 to TRBJ1-1, with 9 bases identical to TRBD1. The ends lost 3 bases at V and 3 bases at J; junction bases unmatched: 2. The germline V gene has CDR1 MGHDK and CDR2 SYGVNS. The CDR3 is 14 residues long. The CDR3 region is CASSDNRGHTEAFF. The CDR3 DNA reads TGTGCCAGCAGTGATAACAGGGGGCACACTGAAGCTTTCTTT.

The chain joins TRBV15 to TRBJ1-1; 7 bases align to TRBD1. The junction had 6 bases not matched to a gene; V was cut back by 0 bases and J by 5 bases. This CDR3 has 15 residues. The germline gives CDR1 LNHNV, CDR2 YYDKDF (reference sequence). CDR3 protein: CATSRERGRGTEAFF. Here the CDR3 DNA reads TGTGCCACCAGCAGAGAAAGGGGGCGAGGGACTGAAGCTTTCTTT. The whole variable domain, remainder taken from reference TRBV15 and TRBJ1-1, is DAMVIQNPRYQVTQFGKPVTLSCSQTLNHNVMYWYQQKSSQAPKLLFHYYDKDFNNEADTPDNFQSRRPNTSFCFLDIRSPGLGDTAMYLCATSRERGRGTEAFFGQGTRLTVV.

The gene calls are TRBV2 and TRBJ2-1; the match to TRBD1 covers 8 bases. Germline-derived CDR1 and CDR2 are SNHLY and FYNNEI. The CDR3 has 17 amino acids. V lost 5 bases to trimming and J lost 1 base; unmatched junction nucleotides: 10. This CDR3 reads CASSLGPGGRSYNEQFF. CDR3 nucleotides: TGTGCCAGCAGTTTGGGGCCAGGGGGCCGGTCCTACAATGAGCAGTTCTTC.

V gene TRBV10-3 combines with J gene TRBJ1-1; 8 nucleotides agree with TRBD1. V was pared by 4 bases and J by 5 bases, with 18 bases of the junction left unmatched. The CDR3 is 18 amino acids. Germline CDR1 and CDR2: ENHRY and SYGVKD. CDR3 amino acids: CAISVRARGQELKTEAFF. CDR3 nucleotide sequence: TGTGCCATCAGTGTCAGGGCCCGGGGACAGGAGCTTAAAACTGAAGCTTTCTTT.